This TCR beta chain was recovered during a study of cytomegalovirus exposure and HLA in healthy donors. Study-level findings and limits: Per a later analysis, about 15,000 TCR beta sequences showed association with HLA alleles at 0.05 false discovery rate. Cytomegalovirus association was listed for around 180 TCR beta chains.

The PCR contained 60 Vbeta and 13 Jbeta primers. Original data processing: An analysis that came later counted 80 million or so unique TCR beta chains, 9 million to 12 million shared. Assay used: immunoSEQ multiplex PCR; TCRdb lists only in-frame clones, some missing. The V and J calls and clone size are taken from that table; D and trimming were inferred from the DNA. Its table lists 200,000 to 250,000 clones. Healthy bone marrow donors made up the donor group. V dropped 5 bases and J dropped 0; count of bases not matched to a gene: 5. This CDR3 region has 16 residues. Germline-derived CDR1 and CDR2 are SGHNT and YYREEE (reference sequence). Points on this clone: Antigen specificity is unknown.

The sample comprised PBMCs. The receptor comes from a woman aged 25 to 39 in good health and CMV-seropositive. The genes are TRBV5-4 and TRBJ2-3, with 11 bases matching TRBD1. CDR3 bases: TGTGCCAGCAGGGGCGGACAGGGGGCCAGCACAGATACGCAGTATTTT. Translated: CASRGGQGASTDTQYF. Based on the CDR3 plus reference TRBV5-4 and TRBJ2-3, the full variable domain is ETGVTQSPTHLIKTRGQQVTLRCSSQSGHNTVSWYQQALGQGPQFIFQYYREEENGRGNFPPRFSGLQFPNYSSELNVNALELDDSALYLCASRGGQGASTDTQYFGPGTRLTVL.